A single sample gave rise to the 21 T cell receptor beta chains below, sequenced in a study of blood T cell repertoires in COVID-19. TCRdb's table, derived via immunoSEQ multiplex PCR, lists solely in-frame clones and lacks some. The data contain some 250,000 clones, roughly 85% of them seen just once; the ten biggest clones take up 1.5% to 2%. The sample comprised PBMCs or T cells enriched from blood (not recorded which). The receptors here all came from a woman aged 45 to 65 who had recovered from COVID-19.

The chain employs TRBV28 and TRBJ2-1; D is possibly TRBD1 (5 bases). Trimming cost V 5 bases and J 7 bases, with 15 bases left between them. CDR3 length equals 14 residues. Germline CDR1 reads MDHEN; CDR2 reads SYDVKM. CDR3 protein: CASSALGQQNEQFF. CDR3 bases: TGTGCCAGCAGTGCCTTGGGGCAGCAAAATGAGCAGTTCTTC.

The chain's CDR3 is CASSLGQATQYF. The CDR3, as DNA: TGTGCCAGCAGCTTAGGTCAGGCTACGCAGTATTTT. The chain uses TRBV5-6 and TRBJ2-3, with unresolved D. V lost 2 bases and J 8 bases, leaving 9 bases between the germline ends. CDR3 size: 12 residues. Germline assignment: CDR1 SGHDT and CDR2 YYEEEE.

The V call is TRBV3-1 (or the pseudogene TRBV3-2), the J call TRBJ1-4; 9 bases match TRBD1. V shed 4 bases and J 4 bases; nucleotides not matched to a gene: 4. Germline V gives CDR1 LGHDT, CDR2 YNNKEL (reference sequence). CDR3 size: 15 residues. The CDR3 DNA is TGTGCCAGCAGCCGATGGACAGGGGATAATGAAAAACTGTTTTTT. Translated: CASSRWTGDNEKLFF.

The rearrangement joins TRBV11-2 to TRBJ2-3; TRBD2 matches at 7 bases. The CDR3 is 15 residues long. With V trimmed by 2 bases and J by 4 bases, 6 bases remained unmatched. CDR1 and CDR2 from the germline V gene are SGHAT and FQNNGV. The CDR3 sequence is CASSLLPGGSDTQYF. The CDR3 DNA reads TGTGCCAGCAGCTTACTACCGGGAGGTTCAGATACGCAGTATTTT.

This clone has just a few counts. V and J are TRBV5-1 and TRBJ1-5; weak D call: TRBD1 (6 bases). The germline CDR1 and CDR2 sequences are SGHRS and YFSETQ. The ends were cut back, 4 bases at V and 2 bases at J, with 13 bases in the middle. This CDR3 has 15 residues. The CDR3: CASSPGHLGNQPQHF. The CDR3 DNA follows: TGCGCCAGCAGCCCGGGACACCTAGGCAATCAGCCCCAGCATTTT.

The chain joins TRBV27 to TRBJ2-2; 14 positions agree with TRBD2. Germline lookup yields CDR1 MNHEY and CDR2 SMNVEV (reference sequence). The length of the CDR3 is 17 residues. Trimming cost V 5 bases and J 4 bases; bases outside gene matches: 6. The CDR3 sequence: CASSAGLAGGPTGELFF. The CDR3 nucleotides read TGTGCCAGCAGTGCCGGACTAGCGGGAGGACCCACCGGGGAGCTGTTTTTT.

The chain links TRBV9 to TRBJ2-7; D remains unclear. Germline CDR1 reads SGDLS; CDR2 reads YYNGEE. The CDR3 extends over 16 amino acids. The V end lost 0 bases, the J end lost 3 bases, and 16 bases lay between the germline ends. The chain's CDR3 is CASSVGRPLTCYEQYF. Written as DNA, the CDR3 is TGTGCCAGCAGCGTAGGACGGCCTCTGACTTGCTACGAGCAGTACTTC.

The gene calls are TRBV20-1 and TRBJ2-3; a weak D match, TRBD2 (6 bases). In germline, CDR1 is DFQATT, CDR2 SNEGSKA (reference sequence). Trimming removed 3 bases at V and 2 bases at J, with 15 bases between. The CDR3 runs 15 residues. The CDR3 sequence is CSASPAEGNTDTQYF. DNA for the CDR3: TGCAGTGCTAGTCCCGCGGAGGGCAACACAGATACGCAGTATTTT.

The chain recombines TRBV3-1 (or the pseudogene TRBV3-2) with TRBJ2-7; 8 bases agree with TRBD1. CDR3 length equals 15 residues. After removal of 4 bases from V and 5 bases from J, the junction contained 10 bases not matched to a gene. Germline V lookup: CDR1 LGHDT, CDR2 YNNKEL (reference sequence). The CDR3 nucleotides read TGTGCCAGCAGCCGCGGACAGGGAATTTACGACGAGCAGTACTTC. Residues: CASSRGQGIYDEQYF.

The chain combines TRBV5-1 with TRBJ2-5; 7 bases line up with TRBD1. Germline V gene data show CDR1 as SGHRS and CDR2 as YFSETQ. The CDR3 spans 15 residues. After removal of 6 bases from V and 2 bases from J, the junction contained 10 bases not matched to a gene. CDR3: CASTRQGQIQETQYF. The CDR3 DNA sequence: TGCGCCAGCACCCGACAGGGTCAGATTCAAGAGACCCAGTACTTC.

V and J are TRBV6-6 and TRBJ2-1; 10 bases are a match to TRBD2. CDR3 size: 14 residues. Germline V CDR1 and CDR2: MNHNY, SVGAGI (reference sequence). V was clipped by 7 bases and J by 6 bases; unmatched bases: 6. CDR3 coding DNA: TGTGCCAGCAACCTAGCGGGAGTAATCAATGAGCAGTTCTTC. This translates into CASNLAGVINEQFF.

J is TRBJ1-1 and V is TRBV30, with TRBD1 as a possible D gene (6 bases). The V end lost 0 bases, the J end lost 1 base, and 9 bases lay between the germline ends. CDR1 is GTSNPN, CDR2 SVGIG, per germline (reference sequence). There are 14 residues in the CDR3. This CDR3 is CAWSVQGTNTEAFF. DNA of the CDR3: TGTGCCTGGAGTGTACAGGGTACGAACACTGAAGCTTTCTTT.

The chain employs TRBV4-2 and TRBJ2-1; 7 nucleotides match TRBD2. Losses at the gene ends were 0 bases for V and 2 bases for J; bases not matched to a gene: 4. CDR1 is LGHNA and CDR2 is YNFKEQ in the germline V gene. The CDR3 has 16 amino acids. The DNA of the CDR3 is TGTGCCAGCAGCCAAGAACGGGGGGTTCCCTACAATGAGCAGTTCTTC. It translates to CASSQERGVPYNEQFF.

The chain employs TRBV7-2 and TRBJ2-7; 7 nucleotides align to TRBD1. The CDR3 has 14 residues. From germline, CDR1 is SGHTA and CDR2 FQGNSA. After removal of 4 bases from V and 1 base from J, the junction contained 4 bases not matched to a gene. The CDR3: CASSSRQGSYEQYF. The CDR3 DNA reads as TGTGCCAGCAGCTCCCGACAGGGTTCCTACGAGCAGTACTTC.

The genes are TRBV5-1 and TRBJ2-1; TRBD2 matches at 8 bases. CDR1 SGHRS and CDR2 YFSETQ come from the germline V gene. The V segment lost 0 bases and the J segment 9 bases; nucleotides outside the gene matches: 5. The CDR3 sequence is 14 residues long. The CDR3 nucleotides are TGCGCCAGCAGCTTGGCCAGCGGGAGCCGTGAGCAGTTCTTC. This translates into CASSLASGSREQFF.

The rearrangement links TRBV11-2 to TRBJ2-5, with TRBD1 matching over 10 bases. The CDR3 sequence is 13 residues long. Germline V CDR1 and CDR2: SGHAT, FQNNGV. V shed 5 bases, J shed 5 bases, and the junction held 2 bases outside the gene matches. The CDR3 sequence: CASSRTGGETQYF. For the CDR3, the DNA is TGTGCCAGCAGCCGGACAGGGGGTGAGACCCAGTACTTC.

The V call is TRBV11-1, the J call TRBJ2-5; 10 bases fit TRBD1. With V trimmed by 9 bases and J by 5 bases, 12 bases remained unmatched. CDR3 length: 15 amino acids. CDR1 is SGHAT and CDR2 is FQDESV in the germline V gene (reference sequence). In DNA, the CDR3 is TGTGCCAGTCAACACCGGGACAGGGGAGGGGAGACCCAGTACTTC. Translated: CASQHRDRGGETQYF.

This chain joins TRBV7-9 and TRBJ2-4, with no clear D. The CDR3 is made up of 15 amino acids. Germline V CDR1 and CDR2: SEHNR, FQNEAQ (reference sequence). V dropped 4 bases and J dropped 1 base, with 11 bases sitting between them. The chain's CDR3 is CASSSFLVAKNIQYF. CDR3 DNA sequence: TGTGCCAGCAGCTCCTTCCTAGTGGCCAAAAACATTCAGTACTTC.

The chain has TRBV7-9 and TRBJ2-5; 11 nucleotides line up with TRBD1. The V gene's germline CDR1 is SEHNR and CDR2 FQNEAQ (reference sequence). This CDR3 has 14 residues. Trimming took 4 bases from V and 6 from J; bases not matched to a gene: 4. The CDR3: CASSSGQGVKTQYF. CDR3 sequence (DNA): TGTGCCAGCAGCTCGGGACAGGGGGTGAAGACCCAGTACTTC.

CDR3 region: CASSGGTAENEQFF. CDR3 DNA sequence: TGTGCCAGCAGCGGGGGGACAGCGGAAAATGAGCAGTTCTTC. V usage is TRBV9 and J usage is TRBJ2-1; TRBD1 agrees at 7 bases. Unmatched junction bases numbered 7, after V lost 3 bases and J lost 7 bases. From germline, CDR1 is SGDLS and CDR2 YYNGEE. The CDR3 is made up of 14 amino acids.

CDR3 in amino acids: CASSQGQFDQPQHF. DNA for the CDR3: TGTGCCAGCAGCCAGGGACAGTTCGATCAGCCCCAGCATTTT. The V gene is TRBV3-1 (or the pseudogene TRBV3-2), the J gene TRBJ1-5; 7 bases match TRBD1. There are 14 residues in the CDR3. Losses at the gene ends were 3 bases for V and 5 bases for J; bases not matched to a gene: 4. Germline V gives CDR1 LGHDT, CDR2 YNNKEL (reference sequence).